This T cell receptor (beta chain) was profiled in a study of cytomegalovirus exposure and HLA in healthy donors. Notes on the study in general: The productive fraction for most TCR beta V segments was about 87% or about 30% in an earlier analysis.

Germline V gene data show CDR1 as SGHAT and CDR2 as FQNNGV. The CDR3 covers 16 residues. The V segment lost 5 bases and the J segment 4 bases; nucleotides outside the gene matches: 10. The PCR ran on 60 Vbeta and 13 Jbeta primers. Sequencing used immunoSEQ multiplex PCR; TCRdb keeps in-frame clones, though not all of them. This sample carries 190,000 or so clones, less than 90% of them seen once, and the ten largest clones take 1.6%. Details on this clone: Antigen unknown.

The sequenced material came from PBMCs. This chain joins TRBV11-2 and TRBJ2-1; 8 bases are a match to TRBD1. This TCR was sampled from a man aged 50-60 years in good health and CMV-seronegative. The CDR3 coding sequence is TGTGCCAGCAGCCGCCAGGGGGCTGCGGTATACAATGAGCAGTTCTTC. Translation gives CASSRQGAAVYNEQFF.